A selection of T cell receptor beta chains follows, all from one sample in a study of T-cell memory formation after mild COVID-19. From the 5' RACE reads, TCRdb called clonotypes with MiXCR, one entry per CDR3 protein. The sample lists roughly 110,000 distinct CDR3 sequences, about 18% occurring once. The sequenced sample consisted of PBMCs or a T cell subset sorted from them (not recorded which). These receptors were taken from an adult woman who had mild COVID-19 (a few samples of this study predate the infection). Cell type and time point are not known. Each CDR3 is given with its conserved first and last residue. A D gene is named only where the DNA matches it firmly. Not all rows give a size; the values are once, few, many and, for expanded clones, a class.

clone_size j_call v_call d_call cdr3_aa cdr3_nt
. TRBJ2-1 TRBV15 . CATSRATYNEQFF TGTGCCACCAGCAGAGCCACGTACAATGAGCAGTTCTTC
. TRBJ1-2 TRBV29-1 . CSVEDGKSTNYGYTF TGCAGCGTTGAAGATGGTAAAAGTACCAACTATGGCTACACCTTC
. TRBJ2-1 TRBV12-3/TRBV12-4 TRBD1 CASSSAGGSNEQFF TGTGCCAGCAGTTCGGCAGGGGGTAGCAATGAGCAGTTCTTC
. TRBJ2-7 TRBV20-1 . CSARWVTYEQYF TGCAGTGCTAGATGGGTCACCTACGAGCAGTACTTC
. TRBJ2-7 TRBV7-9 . CASSPPVTAQGEQYF TGTGCCAGCAGCCCCCCCGTGACAGCTCAAGGGGAGCAGTACTTC
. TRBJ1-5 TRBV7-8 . CASSLAGHVSNQPQHF TGTGCCAGCAGCTTAGCGGGACATGTCTCGAATCAGCCCCAGCATTTT
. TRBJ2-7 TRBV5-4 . CASSLGAESYEQYF TGTGCCAGCAGCTTGGGAGCAGAATCCTACGAGCAGTACTTC
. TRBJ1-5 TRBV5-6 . CASSLAGMGNQPQHF TGTGCCAGCAGCTTGGCAGGAATGGGCAATCAGCCCCAGCATTTT
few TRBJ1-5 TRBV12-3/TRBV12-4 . CASSLRGDARDQPQHF TGTGCCAGCAGTTTACGGGGCGATGCGCGAGATCAGCCCCAGCATTTT
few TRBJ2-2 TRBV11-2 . CASSLDLRERRTGELFF TGTGCCAGCAGCTTAGATCTCCGGGAAAGAAGAACCGGGGAGCTGTTTTTT
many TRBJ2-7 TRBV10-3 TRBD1 CAISAPGQGLYEQYF TGTGCCATCAGCGCACCGGGACAGGGACTGTACGAGCAGTACTTC
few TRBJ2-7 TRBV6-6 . CATGGRYEQYF TGTGCCACCGGGGGGCGCTACGAGCAGTACTTC
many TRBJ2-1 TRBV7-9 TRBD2 CASSPQAGLAGVNEQFF TGTGCCAGCAGCCCACAAGCCGGACTAGCGGGAGTCAATGAGCAGTTCTTC
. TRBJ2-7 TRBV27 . CAFVTYEQYF TGTGCCTTCGTCACCTACGAGCAGTACTTC
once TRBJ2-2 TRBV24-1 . CATSEAGIYTGELFF TGTGCCACCAGTGAGGCCGGGATTTACACCGGGGAGCTGTTTTTT
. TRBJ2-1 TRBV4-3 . CASSHSVYNEQFF TGCGCCAGCAGCCACTCCGTTTACAATGAGCAGTTCTTC
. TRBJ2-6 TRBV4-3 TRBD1 CASSQGTGWSGANVLTF TGCGCCAGCAGCCAAGGGACAGGGTGGTCTGGGGCCAACGTCCTGACTTTC
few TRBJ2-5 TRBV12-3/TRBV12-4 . CASGRPETQYF TGTGCCAGCGGTCGGCCGGAGACCCAGTACTTC
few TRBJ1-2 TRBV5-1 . CASSPYYRELSYGYTF TGCGCCAGCAGCCCGTATTACAGGGAGTTAAGCTATGGCTACACCTTC
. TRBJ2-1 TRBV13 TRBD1 CASSPRQGGSYNEQFF TGTGCCAGCAGCCCTCGACAGGGGGGCTCCTACAATGAGCAGTTCTTC
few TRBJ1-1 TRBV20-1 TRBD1 CSAPDRVREAFF TGCAGTGCACCGGACAGGGTACGTGAAGCTTTCTTT
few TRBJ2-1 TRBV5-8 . CASTSSGPSYNEQFF TGTGCCAGCACGTCTTCGGGACCCTCCTACAATGAGCAGTTCTTC
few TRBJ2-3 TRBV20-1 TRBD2 CSARVGLAGGPGGPDTQYF TGCAGTGCTAGAGTAGGGCTAGCGGGAGGGCCGGGGGGACCAGATACGCAGTATTTT
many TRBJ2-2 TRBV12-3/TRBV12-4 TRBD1 CASSSGQGAAGELFF TGTGCCAGCAGTTCCGGACAGGGGGCAGCCGGGGAGCTGTTTTTT
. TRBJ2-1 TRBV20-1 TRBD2 CSATSGRAIYNEQFF TGCAGTGCTACAAGCGGGAGGGCCATCTACAATGAGCAGTTCTTC
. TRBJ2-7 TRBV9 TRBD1 CASSVDDRGLYEQYF TGTGCCAGCAGCGTGGATGACAGGGGGCTGTACGAGCAGTACTTC
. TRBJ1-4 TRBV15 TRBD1 CATSRVGTEVLYF TGTGCCACCAGCAGAGTTGGGACAGAGGTGCTTTACTTT
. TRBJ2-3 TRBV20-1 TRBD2 CSARGYLAGGLFTDTQYF TGCAGTGCTAGAGGGTATCTAGCGGGAGGACTTTTCACAGATACGCAGTATTTT
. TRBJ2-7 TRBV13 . CASRSRGDEQYF TGTGCCAGCAGGAGCAGGGGGGACGAGCAGTACTTC
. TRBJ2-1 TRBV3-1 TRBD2 CASSQDATSLNEQFF TGTGCCAGCAGCCAAGATGCGACTAGCCTCAATGAGCAGTTCTTC
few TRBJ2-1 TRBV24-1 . CATSDLWEHEQFF TGTGCCACCAGTGATTTGTGGGAGCATGAGCAGTTCTTC
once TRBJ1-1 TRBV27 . CASSHSFRGNTEAFF TGTGCCAGCAGTCACTCTTTCAGGGGGAACACTGAAGCTTTCTTT
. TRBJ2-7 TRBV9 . CASSVGGRSYEQYF TGTGCCAGCAGCGTAGGAGGCAGGTCCTACGAGCAGTACTTC
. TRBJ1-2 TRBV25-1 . CASSLGGQGGGYTF TGTGCCAGCAGTCTCGGAGGGCAGGGCGGTGGCTACACCTTC
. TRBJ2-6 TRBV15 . CATSRVEAGANVLTF TGTGCCACCAGCAGAGTGGAGGCTGGGGCCAACGTCCTGACTTTC
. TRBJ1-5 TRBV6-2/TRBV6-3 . CASSPDGWGNQPQHF TGTGCCAGCAGTCCCGACGGATGGGGCAATCAGCCCCAGCATTTT
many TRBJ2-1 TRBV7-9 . CASSLASAGQFF TGTGCCAGCAGCTTGGCCTCGGCAGGGCAGTTCTTC
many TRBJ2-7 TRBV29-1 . CSASGGILREQYF TGCAGCGCCTCGGGCGGGATTCTACGCGAGCAGTACTTC
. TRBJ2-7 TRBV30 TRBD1 CAWSVPDRGGYEQYF TGTGCCTGGAGTGTCCCAGACAGGGGAGGCTACGAGCAGTACTTC
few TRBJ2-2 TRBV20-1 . CSARGRGVGELFF TGCAGTGCTAGAGGTCGAGGGGTCGGGGAGCTGTTTTTT
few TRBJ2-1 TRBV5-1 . CASSLGSQRENEQFF TGCGCCAGCAGCTTGGGTTCGCAAAGGGAAAATGAGCAGTTCTTC
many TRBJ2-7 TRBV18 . CASSPSRAEQYF TGTGCCAGCTCACCATCCCGGGCCGAGCAGTACTTC
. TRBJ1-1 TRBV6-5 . CASSWKKGFTEAFF TGTGCCAGCAGTTGGAAAAAGGGATTTACTGAAGCTTTCTTT
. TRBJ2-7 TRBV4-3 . CASSLILGQFGAEQYF TGCGCCAGCAGCCTCATCCTGGGGCAGTTCGGAGCCGAGCAGTACTTC
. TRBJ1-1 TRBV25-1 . CASSENRVISTAFF TGTGCCAGCAGTGAAAACAGGGTCATCAGTACAGCTTTCTTT
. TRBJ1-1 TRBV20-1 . CSARDRRMNTEAFF TGCAGTGCTAGAGATAGGCGGATGAACACTGAAGCTTTCTTT
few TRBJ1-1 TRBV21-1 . CASSKLVGVTEAFF TGTGCCAGCAGCAAATTGGTCGGGGTCACTGAAGCTTTCTTT
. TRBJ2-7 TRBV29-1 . CSVDSPISSEQYF TGCAGCGTTGATTCCCCTATTTCGAGCGAGCAGTACTTC
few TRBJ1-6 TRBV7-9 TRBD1 CASSSDRVRSPLHF TGTGCCAGCAGCTCGGACAGGGTGAGGTCACCCCTCCACTTT
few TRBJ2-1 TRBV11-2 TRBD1 CASTFPGQKYNEQFF TGTGCCAGCACCTTCCCGGGACAGAAATACAATGAGCAGTTCTTC
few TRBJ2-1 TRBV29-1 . CSVDGQPGNNEQFF TGCAGCGTTGACGGGCAGCCGGGAAACAATGAGCAGTTCTTC
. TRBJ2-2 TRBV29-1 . CSVLNPGAELNTGELFF TGCAGCGTCCTCAACCCGGGAGCGGAGCTGAACACCGGGGAGCTGTTTTTT